This T cell receptor beta chain was recovered during a study of T cells in Graves' hyperthyroidism and ophthalmopathy. The CDR3 has 15 amino acids. Germline V gene lookup returns CDR1 ENHRY and CDR2 SYGVKD. Trimming stripped 0 bases from V and 3 bases from J, with 12 bases between. This clonotype was counted many times. It was RNA transcripts that yielded the amplified TCR beta CDR3 regions. First-round RT-PCR targeting the TCR CDR3 was performed with the HTBI primer set. TCRdb re-analysed the multiplex PCR reads in MiXCR, keeping a single row per CDR3 protein. The sample contains about half a million distinct CDR3 sequences, approximately 16% of which appear only once. Uncontrolled infection, other autoimmune disease, pregnancy or lactation barred patients from enrollment. Diagnosing involved the use of clinical symptoms, serum thyroxine and TRAb, thyroid ultrasound and orbital computed tomography.

Source material: blood. The rearrangement joins TRBV10-3 to TRBJ2-7; D call uncertain. This TCR derives from a woman under 40 with Graves' ophthalmopathy. CDR3 coding DNA: TGTGCCATCAGTGAGTCTGCAGGCTTGGGCTACGAGCAGTACTTC. It codes for CAISESAGLGYEQYF.